Below, one TCR beta chain is given with its context. Per germline, CDR1 MNHEY and CDR2 SVGAGI. The CDR3 extends over 15 amino acids. Trimming took off 0 bases at V and 2 bases at J, with 10 bases between the two ends. Time point described: pre-treatment sample, taken before nivolumab and TIL therapy. The libraries were made with immunoSEQ v3. Produced via immunoSEQ multiplex PCR; TCRdb's table is partial and in-frame only. The sample includes tens of thousands of clones, approximately 86% of them seen just once. The sample comes from a study of TIL therapy for anti-PD-1-resistant metastatic lung cancer. At the level of the study: Progressing patients received lymphodepletion, expanded TIL infusion and IL-2.

The TCR comes from a person aged 25 to 85 with non-small cell lung cancer. The material was blood, obtained at baseline. The chain employs TRBV6-5 and TRBJ1-2, with TRBD1 as a possible D gene (6 bases). The DNA of the CDR3 is TGTGCCAGCAGTTACTCGAGGGGGTCCAACTATGGCTACACCTTC. Encoded protein: CASSYSRGSNYGYTF.